This T cell receptor beta chain was sequenced in a study of CD8 T cells in Susac syndrome. Reverse transcription of about 0.45 to 1 ug RNA was performed with random hexamers. TCRdb redid the calling of the immunoSEQ multiplex PCR reads with MiXCR, one entry per CDR3 protein. Of 180,000 or so distinct CDR3 sequences listed, just under 95% were seen once; the top ten hold 0.085% to 0.12%. The ends were cut back, 5 bases at V and 2 bases at J, with 7 bases in the middle. This CDR3 has 13 amino acids. Germline CDR1 is GTSNPN and CDR2 is SVGIG (reference sequence). Sequenced input: CD4+ T cells from PBMCs. The chain carries TRBV30 and TRBJ2-6, with D unclear. This TCR was sampled from a human donor in good health. The chain's CDR3 is CAWGDTGANVLTF. DNA for the CDR3: TGTGCCTGGGGAGACACTGGGGCCAACGTCCTGACTTTC.